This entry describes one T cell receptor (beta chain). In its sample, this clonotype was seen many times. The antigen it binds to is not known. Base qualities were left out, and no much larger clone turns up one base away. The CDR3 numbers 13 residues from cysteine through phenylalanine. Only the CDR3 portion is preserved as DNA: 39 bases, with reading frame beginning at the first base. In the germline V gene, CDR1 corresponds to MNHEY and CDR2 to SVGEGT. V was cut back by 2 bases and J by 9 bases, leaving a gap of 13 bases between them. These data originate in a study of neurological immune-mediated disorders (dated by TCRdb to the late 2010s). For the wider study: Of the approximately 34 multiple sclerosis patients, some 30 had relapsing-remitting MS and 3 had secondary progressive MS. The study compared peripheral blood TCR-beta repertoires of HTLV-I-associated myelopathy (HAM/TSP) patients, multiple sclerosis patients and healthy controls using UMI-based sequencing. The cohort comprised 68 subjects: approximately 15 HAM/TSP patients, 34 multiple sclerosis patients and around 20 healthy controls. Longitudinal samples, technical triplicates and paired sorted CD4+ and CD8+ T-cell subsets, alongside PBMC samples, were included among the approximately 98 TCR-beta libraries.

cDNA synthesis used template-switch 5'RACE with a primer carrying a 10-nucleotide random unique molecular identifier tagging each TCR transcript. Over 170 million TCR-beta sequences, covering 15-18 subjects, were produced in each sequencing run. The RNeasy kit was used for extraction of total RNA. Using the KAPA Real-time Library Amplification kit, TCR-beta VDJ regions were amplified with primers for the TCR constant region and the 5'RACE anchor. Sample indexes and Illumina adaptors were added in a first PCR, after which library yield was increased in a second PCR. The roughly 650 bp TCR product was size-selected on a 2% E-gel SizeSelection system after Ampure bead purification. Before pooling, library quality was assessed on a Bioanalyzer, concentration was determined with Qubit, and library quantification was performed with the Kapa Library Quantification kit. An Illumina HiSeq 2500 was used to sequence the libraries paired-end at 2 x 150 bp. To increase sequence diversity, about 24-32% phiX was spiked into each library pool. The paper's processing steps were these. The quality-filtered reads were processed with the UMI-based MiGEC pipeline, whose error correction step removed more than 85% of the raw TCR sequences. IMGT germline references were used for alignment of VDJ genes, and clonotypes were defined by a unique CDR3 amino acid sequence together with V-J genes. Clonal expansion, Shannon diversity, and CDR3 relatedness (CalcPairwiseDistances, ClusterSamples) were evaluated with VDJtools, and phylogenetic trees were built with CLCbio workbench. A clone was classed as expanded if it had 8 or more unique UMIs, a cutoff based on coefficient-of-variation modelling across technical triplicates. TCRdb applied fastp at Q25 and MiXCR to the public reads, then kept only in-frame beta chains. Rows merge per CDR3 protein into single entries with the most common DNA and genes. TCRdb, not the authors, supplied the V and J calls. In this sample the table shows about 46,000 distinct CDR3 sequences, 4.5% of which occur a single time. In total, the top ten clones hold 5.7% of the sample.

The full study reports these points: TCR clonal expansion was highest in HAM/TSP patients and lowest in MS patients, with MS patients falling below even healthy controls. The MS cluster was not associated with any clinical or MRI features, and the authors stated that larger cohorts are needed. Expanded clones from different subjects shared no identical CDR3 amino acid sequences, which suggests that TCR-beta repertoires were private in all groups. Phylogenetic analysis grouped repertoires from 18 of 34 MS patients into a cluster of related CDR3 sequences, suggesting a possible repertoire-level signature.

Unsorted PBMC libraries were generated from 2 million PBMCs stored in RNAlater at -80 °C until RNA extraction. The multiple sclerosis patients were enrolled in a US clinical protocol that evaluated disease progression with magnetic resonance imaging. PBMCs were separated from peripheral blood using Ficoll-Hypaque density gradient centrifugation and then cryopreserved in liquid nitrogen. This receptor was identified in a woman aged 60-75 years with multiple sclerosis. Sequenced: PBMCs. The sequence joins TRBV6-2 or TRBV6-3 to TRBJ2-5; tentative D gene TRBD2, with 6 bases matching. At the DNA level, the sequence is TGTGCCAGCAGTTACGGGGACTCGGGGTCCCAGTACTTC. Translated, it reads CASSYGDSGSQYF.